The entry below describes one T cell receptor beta chain. The data derive from a study of blood T cells in healthy people across ages. No fewer than 6 micrograms of total RNA were isolated from every sample. Sample-barcoded 5' priming and a J-beta primer mix drove a second PCR of about 7 to 11 cycles. Via MiXCR, TCRdb re-called the 5' RACE reads, giving one row per CDR3 protein. The sample contains almost 1 million distinct CDR3 sequences, roughly half of which appear only once. Germline-derived CDR1 and CDR2 are SQVTM and ANQGSEA. V lost 7 bases to trimming and J lost 2 bases, with 16 bases between them. The CDR3 spans 14 residues.

The clonotype originates from an older woman in good health. Material: blood. The genes are TRBV29-1 and TRBJ2-3, with D perhaps assigned TRBD1 or TRBD2 (5 bases each). CDR3 nucleotides: TGCAGCGCCTACGGGGCGGAGGCCACAGATACGCAGTATTTT. Translated: CSAYGAEATDTQYF.